This TCR beta chain was observed in a study of blood T cells in healthy people across ages. This clonotype was seen more than once but under ten times. The antigen is not known. Study conclusions and caveats: Comparison with aged donors showed that long-lived donors had more naive CD4+ cells and higher diversity. Investigators treated diversity estimates from one million T cells as underestimates. PBMCs that were unsorted prevented a conclusive naive versus antigen-experienced comparison.

Alongside a J-beta primer mix, a sample-barcoded 5' primer served in a second PCR lasting about 6 to 12 cycles. TCRdb reprocessed the 5' RACE reads with MiXCR, giving one entry per CDR3 protein. In the table there are roughly 1,700,000 distinct CDR3 sequences, 28% of which are singletons. Trimming cost V 5 bases and J 8 bases; bases outside gene matches: 16. This CDR3 has 17 amino acids. This clonotype originated in a woman aged 25 to 45 in good health. Material for sequencing was blood. This chain joins TRBV12-3 or TRBV12-4 and TRBJ2-1; 9 bases are shared with TRBD2. CDR3 sequence (DNA): TGTGCCAGCAGTCCCTCCCCCGGGTTAGCGGGGGAGGATGAGCAGTTCTTC. Translating it yields CASSPSPGLAGEDEQFF.